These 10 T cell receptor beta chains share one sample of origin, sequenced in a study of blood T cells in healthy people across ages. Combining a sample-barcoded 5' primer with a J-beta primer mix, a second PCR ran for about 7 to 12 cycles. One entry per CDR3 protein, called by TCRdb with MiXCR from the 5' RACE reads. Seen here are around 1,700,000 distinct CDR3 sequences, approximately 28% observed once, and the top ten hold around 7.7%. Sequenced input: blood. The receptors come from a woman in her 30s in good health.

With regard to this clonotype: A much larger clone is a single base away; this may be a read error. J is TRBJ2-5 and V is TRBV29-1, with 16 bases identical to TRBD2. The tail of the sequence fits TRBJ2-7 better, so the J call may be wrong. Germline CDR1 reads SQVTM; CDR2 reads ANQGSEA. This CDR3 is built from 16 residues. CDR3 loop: CSVGGTSGRAEYEQYF. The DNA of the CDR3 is TGCAGCGTTGGAGGGACTAGCGGGAGGGCCGAATACGAGCAGTACTTC.

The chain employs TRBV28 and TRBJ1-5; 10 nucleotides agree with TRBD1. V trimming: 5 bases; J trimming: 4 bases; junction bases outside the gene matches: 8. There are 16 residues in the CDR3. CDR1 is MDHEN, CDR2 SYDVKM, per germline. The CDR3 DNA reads TGTGCCAGCAGTCAGGGACAGGGGAGATCAAATCAGCCCCAGCATTTT. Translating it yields CASSQGQGRSNQPQHF.

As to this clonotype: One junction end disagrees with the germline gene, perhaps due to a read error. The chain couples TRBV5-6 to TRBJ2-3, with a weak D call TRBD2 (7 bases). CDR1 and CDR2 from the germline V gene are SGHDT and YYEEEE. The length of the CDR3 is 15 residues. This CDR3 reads CASSLVGGHTDTRYF. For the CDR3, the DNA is TGTGCCAGCAGCTTGGTCGGGGGGCACACAGATACGCGGTATTTT.

The CDR3 spells CSVWTGSLGNTIYF. CDR3 DNA: TGCAGCGTGTGGACAGGGTCTCTTGGAAACACCATATATTTT. J is TRBJ1-3 and V is TRBV29-1; 8 bases line up with TRBD1. This CDR3 contains 14 residues. Germline trimming cut 6 bases from V and 3 bases from J; bases unmatched to any gene: 7. Germline-derived CDR1 and CDR2 are SQVTM and ANQGSEA.

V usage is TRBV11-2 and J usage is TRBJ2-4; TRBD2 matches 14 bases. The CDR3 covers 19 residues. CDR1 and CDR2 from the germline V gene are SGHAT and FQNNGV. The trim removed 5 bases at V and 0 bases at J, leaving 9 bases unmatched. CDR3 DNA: TGTGCCAGCAGCGTCACCGGGACTAGCGGGAGACTAGCCAAAAACATTCAGTACTTC. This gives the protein CASSVTGTSGRLAKNIQYF.

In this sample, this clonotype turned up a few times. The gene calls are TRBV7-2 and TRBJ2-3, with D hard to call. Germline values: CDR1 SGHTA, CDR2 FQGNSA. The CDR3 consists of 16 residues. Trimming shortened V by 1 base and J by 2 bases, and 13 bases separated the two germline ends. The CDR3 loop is CASSLGLRRTTDTQYF. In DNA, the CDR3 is TGTGCCAGCAGCTTAGGGTTACGGAGAACCACAGATACGCAGTATTTT. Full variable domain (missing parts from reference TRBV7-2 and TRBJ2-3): GAGVSQSPSNKVTEKGKDVELRCDPISGHTALYWYRQSLGQGLEFLIYFQGNSAPDKSGLPSDRFSAERTGGSVSTLTIQRTQQEDSAVYLCASSLGLRRTTDTQYFGPGTRLTVL.

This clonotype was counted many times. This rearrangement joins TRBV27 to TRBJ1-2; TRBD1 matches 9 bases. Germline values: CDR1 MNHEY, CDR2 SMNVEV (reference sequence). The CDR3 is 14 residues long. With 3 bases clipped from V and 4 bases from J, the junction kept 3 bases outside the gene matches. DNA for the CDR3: TGTGCCAGCAGTTTCCGGACAGGGGTCTATGGCTACACCTTC. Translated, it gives CASSFRTGVYGYTF.

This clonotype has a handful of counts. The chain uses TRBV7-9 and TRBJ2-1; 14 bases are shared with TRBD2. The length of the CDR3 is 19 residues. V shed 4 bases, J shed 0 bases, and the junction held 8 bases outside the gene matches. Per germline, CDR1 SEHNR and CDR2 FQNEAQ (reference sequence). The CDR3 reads CASSSGLAGGSYSYNEQFF. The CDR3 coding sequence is TGTGCCAGCAGCTCCGGACTAGCGGGAGGTAGTTACTCCTACAATGAGCAGTTCTTC.

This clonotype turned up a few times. CDR3 DNA sequence: TGTGCCAGCACCCCGACAGCGGTCCTCACTGAAGCTTTCTTT. Translation: CASTPTAVLTEAFF. The rearrangement joins TRBV7-3 to TRBJ1-1, with D perhaps TRBD1 (5 bases). Germline V gene lookup returns CDR1 SGHTA and CDR2 FQGTGA. The CDR3 covers 14 residues. Trimming took 7 bases from V and 4 from J, leaving 16 bases between them.

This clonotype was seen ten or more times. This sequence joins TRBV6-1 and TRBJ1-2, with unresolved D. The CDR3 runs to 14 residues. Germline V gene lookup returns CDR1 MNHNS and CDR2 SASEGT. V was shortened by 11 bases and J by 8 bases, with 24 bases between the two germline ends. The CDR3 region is CAENPGSSPGGYTF. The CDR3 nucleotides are TGTGCCGAGAACCCGGGATCCTCCCCGGGCGGCTACACCTTC.